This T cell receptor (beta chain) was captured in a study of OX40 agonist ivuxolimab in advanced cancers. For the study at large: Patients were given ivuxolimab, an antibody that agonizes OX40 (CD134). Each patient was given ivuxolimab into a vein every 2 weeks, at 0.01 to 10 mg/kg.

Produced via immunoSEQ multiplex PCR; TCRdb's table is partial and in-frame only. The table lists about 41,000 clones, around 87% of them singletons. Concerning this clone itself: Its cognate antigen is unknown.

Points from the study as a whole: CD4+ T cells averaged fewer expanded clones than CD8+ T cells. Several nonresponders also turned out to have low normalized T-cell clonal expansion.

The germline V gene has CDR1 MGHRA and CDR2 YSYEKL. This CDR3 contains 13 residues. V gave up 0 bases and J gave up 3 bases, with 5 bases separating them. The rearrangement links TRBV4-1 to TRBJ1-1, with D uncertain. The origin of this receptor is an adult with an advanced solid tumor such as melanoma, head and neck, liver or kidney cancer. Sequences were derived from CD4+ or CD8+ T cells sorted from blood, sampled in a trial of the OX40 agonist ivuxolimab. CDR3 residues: CASSQDRDTEAFF. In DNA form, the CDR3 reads TGCGCCAGCAGCCAAGATCGGGACACTGAAGCTTTCTTT.